Following are 10 T cell receptor beta chains from one sample sequenced in a study of cytomegalovirus exposure and HLA in healthy donors. 60 Vbeta and 13 Jbeta primers were used in PCR. Produced via immunoSEQ multiplex PCR; TCRdb's table is partial and in-frame only. This listing includes 200,000 or so clones. Sequencing was done on a sample of PBMCs. The receptors were sampled from a boy under 18 in good health and CMV-seronegative.

DNA of the CDR3: TGTGCCAGCTCACCTCTGTCACGGGCTAGCGGATACCAAGAGACCCAGTACTTC. Amino acids: CASSPLSRASGYQETQYF. V gene TRBV18 combines with J gene TRBJ2-5, with TRBD2 matching 7 bases. The CDR3 is 18 residues long. Germline CDR1 KGHSH, CDR2 LQKENI. The J segment lost 0 bases and the V segment lost 3 bases, leaving 13 bases of the junction unmatched.

This chain connects TRBV5-1 to TRBJ1-4; 7 bases are a match to TRBD1. The germline gives CDR1 SGHRS, CDR2 YFSETQ. Germline trimming cut 1 base from V and 6 bases from J; bases unmatched to any gene: 15. The CDR3 is 18 residues long. CDR3 region: CASSLLSGGGGEDEKLFF. The CDR3, as DNA: TGCGCCAGCAGCTTGTTGTCGGGCGGAGGGGGCGAGGATGAAAAACTGTTTTTT.

The rearrangement links TRBV6-5 to TRBJ2-3; tentatively, D is TRBD1 (5 bases). V lost 5 bases and J lost 3, with 15 bases in between. The CDR3 extends over 15 amino acids. Germline V CDR1 and CDR2: MNHEY, SVGAGI. DNA for the CDR3: TGTGCCAGCAGTGCAAGGGGTTGGGGAACAGATACGCAGTATTTT. This codes for CASSARGWGTDTQYF.

The chain uses TRBV5-1 and TRBJ2-1; the D gene is possibly TRBD1 (6 bases). CDR1 and CDR2 (germline): SGHRS, YFSETQ. The V and J ends lost 2 bases and 8 bases respectively, with 14 bases between them. CDR3 length: 14 amino acids. The DNA of the CDR3 is TGCGCCAGCAGCTTCCGAGGGGGTGGGTATGAGCAGTTCTTC. Its translation: CASSFRGGGYEQFF.

The chain recombines TRBV28 with TRBJ2-4; TRBD2 agrees at 9 bases. The V gene end was trimmed by 3 bases and the J gene end by 1 base; junction bases not matched to a gene: 4. The CDR3 contains 16 residues. Germline-derived CDR1 and CDR2 are MDHEN and SYDVKM. The CDR3 DNA reads TGTGCCAGCAGTTTCGGCGGGGGGGGCGCCAAAAACATTCAGTACTTC. It translates to CASSFGGGGAKNIQYF. The full variable domain, its missing parts supplied by reference TRBV28 and TRBJ2-4, is DVKVTQSSRYLVKRTGEKVFLECVQDMDHENMFWYRQDPGLGLRLIYFSYDVKMKEKGDIPEGYSVSREKKERFSLILESASTNQTSMYLCASSFGGGGAKNIQYFGAGTRLSVL.

The chain is built from TRBV9 and TRBJ2-7; D is perhaps TRBD1 (5 bases). Germline values: CDR1 SGDLS, CDR2 YYNGEE. The CDR3 is 15 residues long. V was clipped by 1 base and J by 5 bases, with 16 bases between them. The CDR3 DNA reads TGTGCCAGCAGCGTAAGTATTGGACAAAACGACGAGCAGTACTTC. Translation gives CASSVSIGQNDEQYF. Based on the CDR3 plus reference TRBV9 and TRBJ2-7, the full variable domain is DSGVTQTPKHLITATGQRVTLRCSPRSGDLSVYWYQQSLDQGLQFLIQYYNGEERAKGNILERFSAQQFPDLHSELNLSSLELGDSALYFCASSVSIGQNDEQYFGPGTRLTVT.

This chain joins TRBV7-8 and TRBJ2-1; 11 nucleotides agree with TRBD2. Germline V gene lookup returns CDR1 SGHVS and CDR2 FQNEAQ. The V and J ends lost 5 bases and 3 bases, in that order; junction bases with no gene match: 18. The CDR3 sequence is 20 residues long. The CDR3 loop reads CASSPLRRLAGGTYYNEQFF. The CDR3 coding sequence is TGTGCCAGCAGCCCCCTCCGGCGGCTAGCGGGGGGCACCTACTACAATGAGCAGTTCTTC.

This chain uses TRBV7-9 with TRBJ2-1, with 10 bases that match TRBD2. Trimming took 6 bases from V and 7 from J; bases not matched to a gene: 9. The CDR3 contains 15 residues. Germline-derived CDR1 and CDR2 are SEHNR and FQNEAQ (reference sequence). The CDR3 nucleotides are TGTGCCAGCAGTTTACTAGCGGGGAAGAAGAATGAGCAGTTCTTC. It specifies CASSLLAGKKNEQFF.

This chain links TRBV2 with TRBJ2-3, with TRBD2 as a possible D gene (5 bases). V was trimmed by 7 bases and J by 6 bases, leaving 14 bases between them. The CDR3 is 13 residues long. Germline assignment: CDR1 SNHLY and CDR2 FYNNEI. CDR3 in DNA: TGTGCCAGCAACGGACTGCCGGGTGATACGCAGTATTTT. Translation: CASNGLPGDTQYF.

The rearrangement links TRBV18 to TRBJ2-1; a weak D match, TRBD2 (6 bases). This CDR3 is 15 amino acids long. The V gene lost 2 bases and the J gene lost 4 bases, with 12 bases spanning the gap. Germline V gives CDR1 KGHSH, CDR2 LQKENI. DNA of the CDR3: TGTGCCAGCTCACCAAGGACGGGGGAATACAATGAGCAGTTCTTC. Protein product: CASSPRTGEYNEQFF.